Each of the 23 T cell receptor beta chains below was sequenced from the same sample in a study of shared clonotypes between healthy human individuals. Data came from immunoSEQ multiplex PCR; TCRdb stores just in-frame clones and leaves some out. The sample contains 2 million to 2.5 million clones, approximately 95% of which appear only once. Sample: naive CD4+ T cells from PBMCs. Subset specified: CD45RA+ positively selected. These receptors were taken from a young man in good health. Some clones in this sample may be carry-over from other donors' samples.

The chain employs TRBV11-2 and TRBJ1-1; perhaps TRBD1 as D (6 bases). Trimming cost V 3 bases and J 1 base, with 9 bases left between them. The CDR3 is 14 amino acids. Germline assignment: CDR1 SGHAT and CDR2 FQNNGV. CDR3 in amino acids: CASSFARGNTEAFF. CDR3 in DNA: TGTGCCAGCAGCTTTGCCAGGGGGAACACTGAAGCTTTCTTT. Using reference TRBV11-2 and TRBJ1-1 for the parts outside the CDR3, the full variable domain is EAGVAQSPRYKIIEKRQSVAFWCNPISGHATLYWYQQILGQGPKLLIQFQNNGVVDDSQLPKDRFSAERLKGVDSTLKIQPAKLEDSAVYLCASSFARGNTEAFFGQGTRLTVV.

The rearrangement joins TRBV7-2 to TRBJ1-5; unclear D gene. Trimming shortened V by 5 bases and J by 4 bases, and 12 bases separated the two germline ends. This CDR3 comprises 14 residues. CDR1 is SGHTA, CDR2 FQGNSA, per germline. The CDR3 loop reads CASSPYLGNQPQHF. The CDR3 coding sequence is TGTGCCAGCAGCCCCTACCTAGGGAATCAGCCCCAGCATTTT.

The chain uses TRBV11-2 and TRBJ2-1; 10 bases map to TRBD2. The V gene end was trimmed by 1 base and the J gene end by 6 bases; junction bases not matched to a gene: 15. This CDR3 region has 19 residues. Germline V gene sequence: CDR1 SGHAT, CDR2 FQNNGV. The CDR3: CASSLVGSSGRAGFNEQFF. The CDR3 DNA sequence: TGTGCCAGCAGCTTAGTGGGTTCGAGCGGGAGGGCCGGTTTCAATGAGCAGTTCTTC.

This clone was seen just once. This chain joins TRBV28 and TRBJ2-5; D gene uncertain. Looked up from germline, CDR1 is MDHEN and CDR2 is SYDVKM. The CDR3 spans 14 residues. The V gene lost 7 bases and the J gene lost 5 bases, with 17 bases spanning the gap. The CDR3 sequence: CASTPLRAGETQYF. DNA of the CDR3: TGTGCCAGCACCCCATTGCGCGCCGGGGAGACCCAGTACTTC.

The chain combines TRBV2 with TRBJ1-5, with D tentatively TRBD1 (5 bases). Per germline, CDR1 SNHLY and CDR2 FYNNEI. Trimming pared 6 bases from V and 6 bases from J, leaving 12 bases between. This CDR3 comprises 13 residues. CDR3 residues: CASRWGSGQPQHF. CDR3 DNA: TGTGCCAGCAGGTGGGGGTCAGGTCAGCCCCAGCATTTT.

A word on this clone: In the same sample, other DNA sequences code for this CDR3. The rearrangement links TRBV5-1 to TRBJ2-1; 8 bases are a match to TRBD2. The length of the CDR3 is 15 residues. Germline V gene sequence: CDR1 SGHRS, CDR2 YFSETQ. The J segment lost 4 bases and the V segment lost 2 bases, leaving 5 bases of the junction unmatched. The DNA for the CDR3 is TGCGCCAGCAGCTTTGGGCTAGCGGGTTACAATGAGCAGTTCTTC. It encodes CASSFGLAGYNEQFF.

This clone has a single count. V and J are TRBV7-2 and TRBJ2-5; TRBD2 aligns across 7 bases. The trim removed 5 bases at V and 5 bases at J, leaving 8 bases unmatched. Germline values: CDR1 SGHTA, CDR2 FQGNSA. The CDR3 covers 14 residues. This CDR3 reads CASSKTSARETQYF. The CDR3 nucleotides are TGTGCCAGCAGCAAAACTAGCGCCAGGGAGACCCAGTACTTC. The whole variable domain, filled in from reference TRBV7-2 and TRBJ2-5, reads GAGVSQSPSNKVTEKGKDVELRCDPISGHTALYWYRQSLGQGLEFLIYFQGNSAPDKSGLPSDRFSAERTGGSVSTLTIQRTQQEDSAVYLCASSKTSARETQYFGPGTRLLVL.

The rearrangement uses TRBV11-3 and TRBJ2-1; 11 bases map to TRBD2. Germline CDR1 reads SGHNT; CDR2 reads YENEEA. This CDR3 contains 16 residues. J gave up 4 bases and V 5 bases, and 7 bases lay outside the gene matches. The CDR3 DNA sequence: TGTGCCAGCAGCCGGACCGGGACTAGCGGTTACAATGAGCAGTTCTTC. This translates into CASSRTGTSGYNEQFF.

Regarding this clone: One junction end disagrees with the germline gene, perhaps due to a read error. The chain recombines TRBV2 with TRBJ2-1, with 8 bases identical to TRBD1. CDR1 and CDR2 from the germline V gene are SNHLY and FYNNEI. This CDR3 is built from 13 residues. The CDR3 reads CASSEVAARGLVF. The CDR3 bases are TGTGCCAGCAGTGAAGTGGCCGCCAGGGGGCTCGTCTTC.

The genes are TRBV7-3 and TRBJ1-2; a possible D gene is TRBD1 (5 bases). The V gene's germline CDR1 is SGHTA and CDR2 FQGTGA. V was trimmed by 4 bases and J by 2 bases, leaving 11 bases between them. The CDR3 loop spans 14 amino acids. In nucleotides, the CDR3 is TGTGCCAGCAGCTGGGGGTCGGGGAACTATGGCTACACCTTC. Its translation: CASSWGSGNYGYTF. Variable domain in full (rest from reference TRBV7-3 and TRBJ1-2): GAGVSQTPSNKVTEKGKYVELRCDPISGHTALYWYRQSLGQGPEFLIYFQGTGAADDSGLPNDRFFAVRPEGSVSTLKIQRTERGDSAVYLCASSWGSGNYGYTFGSGTRLTVV.

The CDR3 region is CASSLTGFSNQPQHF. CDR3 in DNA: TGTGCCAGCAGTTTAACAGGATTTAGCAATCAGCCCCAGCATTTT. J is TRBJ1-5 and V is TRBV27; a weak D match, TRBD1 (5 bases). This CDR3 region has 15 residues. The ends were cut back, 2 bases at V and 0 bases at J, with 8 bases in the middle. Germline CDR1 reads MNHEY; CDR2 reads SMNVEV (reference sequence).

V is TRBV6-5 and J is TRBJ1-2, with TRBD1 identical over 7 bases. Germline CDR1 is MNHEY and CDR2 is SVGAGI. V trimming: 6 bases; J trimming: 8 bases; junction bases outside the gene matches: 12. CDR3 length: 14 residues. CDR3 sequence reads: CASRPDRERAGYTF. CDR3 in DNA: TGTGCCAGCAGACCAGACAGGGAAAGGGCCGGCTACACCTTC.

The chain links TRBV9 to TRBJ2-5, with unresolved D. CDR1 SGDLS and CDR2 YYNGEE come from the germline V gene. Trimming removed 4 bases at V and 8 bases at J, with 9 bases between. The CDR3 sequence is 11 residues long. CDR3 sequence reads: CASSTGRTQYF. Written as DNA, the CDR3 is TGTGCCAGCAGCACCGGCCGAACCCAGTACTTC.

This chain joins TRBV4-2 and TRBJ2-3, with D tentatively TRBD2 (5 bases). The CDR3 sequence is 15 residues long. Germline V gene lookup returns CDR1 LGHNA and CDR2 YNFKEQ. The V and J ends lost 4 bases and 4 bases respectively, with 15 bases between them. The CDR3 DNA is TGTGCCAGCAGCCGAGGGAGCCTGAAGGCAGATACGCAGTATTTT. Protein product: CASSRGSLKADTQYF.

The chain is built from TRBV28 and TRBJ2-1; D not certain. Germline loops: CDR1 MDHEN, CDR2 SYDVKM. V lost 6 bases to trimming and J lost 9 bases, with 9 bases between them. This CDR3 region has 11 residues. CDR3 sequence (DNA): TGTGCCAGCAGGACGAGTCTTGAGCAGTTCTTC. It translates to CASRTSLEQFF.

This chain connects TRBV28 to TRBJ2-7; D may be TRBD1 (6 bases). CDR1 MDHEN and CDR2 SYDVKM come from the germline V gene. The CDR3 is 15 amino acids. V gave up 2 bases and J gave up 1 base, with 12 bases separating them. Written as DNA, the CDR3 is TGTGCCAGCAGTTTACTCCCGACAGGATCCTACGAGCAGTACTTC. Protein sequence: CASSLLPTGSYEQYF.

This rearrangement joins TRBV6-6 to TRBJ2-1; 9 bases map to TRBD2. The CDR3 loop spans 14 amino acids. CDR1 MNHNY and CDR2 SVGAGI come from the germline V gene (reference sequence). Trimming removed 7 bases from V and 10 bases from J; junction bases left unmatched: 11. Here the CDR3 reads CASNLREGRGEQFF. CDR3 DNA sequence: TGTGCCAGCAATTTGCGGGAGGGCCGGGGGGAGCAGTTCTTC.

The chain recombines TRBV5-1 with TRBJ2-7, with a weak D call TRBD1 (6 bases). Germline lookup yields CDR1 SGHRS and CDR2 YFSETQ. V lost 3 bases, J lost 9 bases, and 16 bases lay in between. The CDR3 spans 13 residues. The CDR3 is CASSSDRLPGQYF. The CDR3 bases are TGCGCCAGCAGCTCCGACAGGCTCCCGGGGCAGTACTTC.

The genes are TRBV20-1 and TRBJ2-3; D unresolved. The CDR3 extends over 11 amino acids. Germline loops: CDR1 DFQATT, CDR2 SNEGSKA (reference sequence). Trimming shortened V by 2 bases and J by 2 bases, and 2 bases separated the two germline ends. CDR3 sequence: CSARFTDTQYF. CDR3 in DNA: TGCAGTGCTAGATTCACAGATACGCAGTATTTT.

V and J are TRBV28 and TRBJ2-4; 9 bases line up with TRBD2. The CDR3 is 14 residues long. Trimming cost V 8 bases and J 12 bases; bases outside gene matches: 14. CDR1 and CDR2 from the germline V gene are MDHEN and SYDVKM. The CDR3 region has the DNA TGTGCCAGCCGCAGGGGCGGGAGGGCCGAGACTCAGTACTTC. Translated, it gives CASRRGGRAETQYF.

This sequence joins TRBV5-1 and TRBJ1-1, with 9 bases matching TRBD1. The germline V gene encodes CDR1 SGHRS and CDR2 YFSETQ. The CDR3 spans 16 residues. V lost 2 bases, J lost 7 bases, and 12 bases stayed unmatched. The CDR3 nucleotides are TGCGCCAGCAGCTTATTCGACAGGGGGACAGGGCTTGAAGCTTTCTTT. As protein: CASSLFDRGTGLEAFF.

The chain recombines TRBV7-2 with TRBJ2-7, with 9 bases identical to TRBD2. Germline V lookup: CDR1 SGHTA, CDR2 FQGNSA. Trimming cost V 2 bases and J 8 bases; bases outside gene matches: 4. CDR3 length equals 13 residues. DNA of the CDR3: TGTGCCAGCAGCTTACAAGCGGGAGGCCAGCAGTACTTC. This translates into CASSLQAGGQQYF.

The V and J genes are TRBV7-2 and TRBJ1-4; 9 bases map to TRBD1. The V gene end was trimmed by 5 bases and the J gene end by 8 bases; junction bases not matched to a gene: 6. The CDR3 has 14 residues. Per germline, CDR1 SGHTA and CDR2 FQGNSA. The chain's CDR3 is CASSPNRGQEKLFF. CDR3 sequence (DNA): TGTGCCAGCAGCCCAAACAGGGGGCAGGAAAAACTGTTTTTT.